The 31 T cell receptor beta chains below all came from one sample that was sequenced in a study of regulatory T cells in long-lasting Graves disease. The time point denotes: persistent/refractory GD, antithyroid drugs over 5 years with positive TRAb. Making the TCR library involved RNA that had been extracted from PBMCs. iRepertoire HTBI primers and Arm-PCR of CDR3 regions built TCR beta libraries. Via MiXCR, TCRdb re-called the multiplex PCR reads, giving one row per CDR3 protein. Among around 400,000 distinct CDR3 sequences listed, roughly 23% were seen once. The material sequenced was peripheral blood mononuclear cells (PBMCs), taken when the disease was refractory, from a patient treated with antithyroid drugs. These receptors originate from a woman aged 40-49 years with Graves disease.

This clonotype was seen repeatedly, ten times or more. The V gene is TRBV28, the J gene TRBJ2-5; 11 positions match TRBD2. Germline loops: CDR1 MDHEN, CDR2 SYDVKM. CDR3 size: 14 residues. After removal of 3 bases from V and 3 bases from J, the junction contained 0 bases not matched to a gene. CDR3 coding DNA: TGTGCCAGCAGTTTGACTAGCGGGAAAGAGACCCAGTACTTC. As protein: CASSLTSGKETQYF.

As DNA, the CDR3 is TGCAGCGTTGAAGCGGCTAGCGGGATCGAGCAGTACTTC. Translation gives CSVEAASGIEQYF. The V and J genes are TRBV29-1 and TRBJ2-7; 9 bases align to TRBD2. J was trimmed by 6 bases and V by 1 base; bases with no gene match: 4. This CDR3 is 13 amino acids long. Germline CDR1 is SQVTM and CDR2 is ANQGSEA.

The chain has TRBV9 and TRBJ2-6, with TRBD2 matching over 8 bases. The CDR3 consists of 17 residues. J was trimmed by 3 bases and V by 0 bases; bases with no gene match: 5. Germline V gene lookup returns CDR1 SGDLS and CDR2 YYNGEE. The CDR3 nucleotides are TGTGCCAGCAGCGTAGGGGTAGCGGGGCTTGGGGCCAACGTCCTGACTTTC. Translated: CASSVGVAGLGANVLTF.

The sample holds many counts of this clonotype. This rearrangement joins TRBV2 to TRBJ2-4, with a possible D match to TRBD2 (7 bases). V lost 8 bases to trimming and J lost 1 base, with 15 bases between them. This CDR3 has 15 residues. CDR1 SNHLY and CDR2 FYNNEI come from the germline V gene. CDR3 nucleotides: TGTGCCAGCTGCGAGGGGGGGGCGGCCAAAAACATTCAGTACTTC. It encodes CASCEGGAAKNIQYF.

The V and J genes are TRBV5-1 and TRBJ1-4; D may be TRBD1 (5 bases). Trimming took off 1 base at V and 5 bases at J, with 9 bases between the two ends. Germline CDR1 and CDR2: SGHRS and YFSETQ. This CDR3 has 14 residues. CDR3 in DNA: TGCGCCAGCAGCTTGTGGCAGGGAAATGAAAAACTGTTTTTT. This sequence encodes CASSLWQGNEKLFF. Complete variable domain (other parts from reference TRBV5-1 and TRBJ1-4): KAGVTQTPRYLIKTRGQQVTLSCSPISGHRSVSWYQQTPGQGLQFLFEYFSETQRNKGNFPGRFSGRQFSNSRSEMNVSTLELGDSALYLCASSLWQGNEKLFFGSGTQLSVL.

This clonotype was observed a handful of times. This chain's CDR3 is CASSYIGQPQHF. In DNA form, the CDR3 reads TGTGCCAGCAGTTACATCGGTCAGCCCCAGCATTTT. The chain couples TRBV6-2 or TRBV6-3 to TRBJ1-5; D is undetermined. The ends were cut back, 2 bases at V and 6 bases at J, with 5 bases in the middle. There are 12 residues in the CDR3. From germline, CDR1 is MNHEY and CDR2 SVGEGT.

This clonotype was detected a few times. The rearrangement joins TRBV6-2 or TRBV6-3 to TRBJ1-4; tentative D call: TRBD1 (5 bases). With 8 bases removed from V and 5 bases from J, the gap between germline ends came to 9 bases. The CDR3 contains 12 residues. In germline, CDR1 is MNHEY, CDR2 SVGEGT. The chain's CDR3 is CASGGGNEKLFF. The CDR3 DNA follows: TGTGCCAGCGGGGGGGGGAATGAAAAACTGTTTTTT.

The chain joins TRBV19 to TRBJ1-5; TRBD1 agrees at 8 bases. V was pared by 2 bases and J by 0 bases, with 9 bases of the junction left unmatched. This CDR3 spans 18 amino acids. The germline CDR1 and CDR2 sequences are LNHDA and SQIVND (reference sequence). For the CDR3, the DNA is TGTGCCAGTAGTATAAGCCGACAGGGGCGAAATAGCAATCAGCCCCAGCATTTT. It is translated as CASSISRQGRNSNQPQHF.

The chain links TRBV7-9 to TRBJ1-6; TRBD1 is a possible D gene (6 bases). V dropped 2 bases and J dropped 7 bases, with 15 bases sitting between them. Looked up from germline, CDR1 is SEHNR and CDR2 is FQNEAQ (reference sequence). The CDR3 has 16 amino acids. CDR3 nucleotides: TGTGCCAGCAGCTTAAAGGGGGTTAGTCCGAATTCACCCCTCCACTTT. Protein product: CASSLKGVSPNSPLHF.

This clonotype was detected ten times or more. The J gene is TRBJ1-6, the V gene TRBV28, with D tentatively TRBD1 (5 bases). Germline V CDR1 and CDR2: MDHEN, SYDVKM. The V and J ends lost 3 bases and 7 bases respectively, with 10 bases between them. CDR3 length equals 14 residues. The CDR3 DNA sequence: TGTGCCAGCAGTTTTTCAGGGTACAATTCACCCCTCCACTTT. It codes for CASSFSGYNSPLHF.

This clonotype turned up a few times. The chain joins TRBV19 to TRBJ1-4; D gene unclear. Germline CDR1 is LNHDA and CDR2 is SQIVND (reference sequence). The CDR3 is made up of 17 amino acids. Deletions cut 7 bases from V and 0 bases from J, with 18 bases between. The CDR3 protein is CASTIGRFGATNEKLFF. CDR3 nucleotide sequence: TGTGCCAGTACCATCGGAAGGTTCGGGGCAACTAATGAAAAACTGTTTTTT.

The chain recombines TRBV6-1 with TRBJ1-1; the D is unclear. Germline V CDR1 and CDR2: MNHNS, SASEGT. Trimming pared 5 bases from V and 4 bases from J, leaving 17 bases between. This CDR3 is built from 15 residues. The DNA of the CDR3 is TGTGCCAGCAGTCCTATTCGGGTGTCTGGCACTGAAGCTTTCTTT. Translated, it gives CASSPIRVSGTEAFF.

This clonotype was seen repeatedly, ten times or more. This sequence joins TRBV28 and TRBJ1-1; D might be TRBD1 (5 bases). Per germline, CDR1 MDHEN and CDR2 SYDVKM. V was trimmed by 4 bases and J by 5 bases, leaving 17 bases between them. The CDR3 contains 15 residues. CDR3 sequence: CASSWVGQGSTEAFF. CDR3 bases: TGTGCCAGCAGTTGGGTAGGGCAGGGAAGTACTGAAGCTTTCTTT.

This clonotype was counted at least ten times. The CDR3 here is CASGLWLAGDTGELFF. CDR3 nucleotide sequence: TGTGCTAGTGGTTTGTGGCTAGCGGGCGACACCGGGGAGCTGTTTTTT. V gene TRBV12-5 combines with J gene TRBJ2-2; 8 bases fit TRBD2. The CDR3 contains 16 residues. Germline loops: CDR1 LGHNT, CDR2 FRNRAP. Germline trimming cut 2 bases from V and 3 bases from J; bases unmatched to any gene: 5.

The V and J genes are TRBV11-2 and TRBJ2-6, with D maybe TRBD1 (6 bases). This CDR3 region has 15 residues. Germline V gene data show CDR1 as SGHAT and CDR2 as FQNNGV. V lost 6 bases to trimming and J lost 4 bases, with 13 bases between them. CDR3 nucleotide sequence: TGTGCCAGCAGGCGTACAGGGTCGGGGGCCAACGTCCTGACTTTC. Protein product: CASRRTGSGANVLTF.

This clonotype was counted many times. The chain links TRBV12-3 or TRBV12-4 to TRBJ2-5; 9 nucleotides line up with TRBD1. The CDR3 extends over 14 amino acids. V shed 6 bases and J 13 bases; nucleotides not matched to a gene: 15. The CDR3 nucleotides read TGTGCCAGCAGCGACAGGGGGATGTCAGGTGGCCGGTACTTC. Its protein product is CASSDRGMSGGRYF.

This clonotype was observed at least ten times. The chain is built from TRBV6-1 and TRBJ2-7; the match to TRBD2 covers 10 bases. There are 14 residues in the CDR3. The V and J ends lost 4 bases and 4 bases, in that order; junction bases with no gene match: 4. Germline V lookup: CDR1 MNHNS, CDR2 SASEGT. The CDR3 sequence is CASSGAGGLYEQYF. For the CDR3, the DNA is TGTGCCAGCAGTGGAGCGGGAGGGCTTTACGAGCAGTACTTC.

The V call is TRBV5-1, the J call TRBJ1-1; 7 positions match TRBD1. The V and J ends lost 3 bases and 8 bases, in that order; junction bases with no gene match: 7. This CDR3 comprises 13 residues. The germline CDR1 and CDR2 sequences are SGHRS and YFSETQ. CDR3 in amino acids: CASSSGTAREAFF. Written as DNA, the CDR3 is TGCGCCAGCAGCTCGGGGACAGCGAGAGAAGCTTTCTTT.

This clonotype was observed a few times. The chain carries TRBV3-1 and TRBJ1-2; 10 nucleotides match TRBD1. The ends lost 5 bases at V and 6 bases at J; junction bases unmatched: 12. The germline gives CDR1 LGHDT, CDR2 YNNKEL (reference sequence). The CDR3 has 16 amino acids. The CDR3 protein is CASSRNRDRGRDGYTF. CDR3 sequence (DNA): TGTGCCAGCAGCAGAAACCGGGACAGGGGTAGAGATGGCTACACCTTC.

In this sample, this clonotype turned up many times. The CDR3 is CASSEAGTGRRNYGYTF. CDR3 in DNA: TGTGCCAGCAGTGAAGCTGGGACAGGGAGGAGGAACTATGGCTACACCTTC. V gene TRBV6-1 combines with J gene TRBJ1-2; 9 positions match TRBD1. Trimming removed 0 bases from V and 2 bases from J; junction bases left unmatched: 7. The CDR3 loop spans 17 amino acids. Germline lookup yields CDR1 MNHNS and CDR2 SASEGT.

This clonotype came up many times. The rearrangement uses TRBV12-3 or TRBV12-4 and TRBJ1-5; perhaps TRBD1 as D (6 bases). The germline V and J ends were trimmed by 4 bases and 4 bases, with 11 bases remaining between them. The CDR3 extends over 14 amino acids. CDR3 region: CASSSSTGNQPQHF. The DNA for the CDR3 is TGTGCCAGCAGTTCCTCGACAGGTAATCAGCCCCAGCATTTT.

This clonotype was seen at least ten times. The chain has TRBV12-3 or TRBV12-4 and TRBJ2-5; 12 bases agree with TRBD2. There are 15 residues in the CDR3. With 6 bases clipped from V and 4 bases from J, the junction kept 6 bases outside the gene matches. The CDR3 protein is CASSIATSGRETQYF. CDR3 in DNA: TGTGCCAGCAGCATAGCGACTAGCGGGAGAGAGACCCAGTACTTC.

About this clonotype itself: A read error may be the cause here, since a much bigger clone is one base away. The rearrangement uses TRBV28 and TRBJ1-1; no clear D gene. Germline V gene data show CDR1 as MDHEN and CDR2 as SYDVKM. This CDR3 is built from 11 residues. For the CDR3, the DNA is TGTGCCGGCAGTTTATCCTTTATGGCTTTCTTT. It translates to CAGSLSFMAFF.

This clonotype was found many times. This chain connects TRBV28 to TRBJ1-5; maybe TRBD1 (6 bases). The length of the CDR3 is 12 residues. Germline V lookup: CDR1 MDHEN, CDR2 SYDVKM. V was clipped by 5 bases and J by 8 bases, with 10 bases between them. Here the CDR3 DNA reads TGTGCCAGCAGTAACCCAGGGGAGCCCCAGCATTTT. Protein product: CASSNPGEPQHF.

Remarks on this clonotype: A much larger clonotype is one base distant, so this may be a read error. The V and J genes are TRBV6-1 and TRBJ1-2; a weak D match, TRBD1 (5 bases). Germline CDR1 and CDR2: MNHNS and SASEGT. Trimming shortened V by 4 bases and J by 2 bases, and 11 bases separated the two germline ends. The CDR3 has 14 residues. CDR3 region: CASSVQASNYGYTF. The CDR3 nucleotides read TGTGCCAGCAGTGTACAGGCTTCCAACTATGGCTACACCTTC.

V gene TRBV7-2 combines with J gene TRBJ2-7; possibly TRBD2 for D (6 bases). This CDR3 is built from 14 residues. The germline V and J ends were trimmed by 1 base and 3 bases, with 10 bases remaining between them. Germline CDR1 is SGHTA and CDR2 is FQGNSA. This chain's CDR3 is CASSLVGGNYEQYF. CDR3 nucleotide sequence: TGTGCCAGCAGCTTAGTCGGAGGGAACTACGAGCAGTACTTC.

In this sample, this clonotype turned up a few times. This rearrangement joins TRBV6-1 to TRBJ2-4; 10 bases match TRBD1. The CDR3 contains 15 residues. The germline V gene has CDR1 MNHNS and CDR2 SASEGT. Trimming cost V 7 bases and J 6 bases; bases outside gene matches: 9. The CDR3 region has the DNA TGTGCCAGCATCGCACCTGGGACAGGGGCAAACATTCAGTACTTC. Encoded protein: CASIAPGTGANIQYF.

This clonotype appeared many times. The chain joins TRBV6-5 to TRBJ2-5, with 11 bases fitting TRBD1. Germline V gives CDR1 MNHEY, CDR2 SVGAGI. CDR3 length equals 16 residues. V dropped 4 bases and J dropped 5; count of bases not matched to a gene: 9. The CDR3 DNA reads as TGTGCCAGCAGTTTGGGGACAGGGGGATTCGGGGAGACCCAGTACTTC. The encoded protein is CASSLGTGGFGETQYF.

This clonotype was found many times. The chain couples TRBV20-1 to TRBJ2-5; D gene uncertain. The CDR3 runs to 14 residues. The V and J ends lost 0 bases and 2 bases respectively, with 10 bases between them. The germline gives CDR1 DFQATT, CDR2 SNEGSKA (reference sequence). Here the CDR3 reads CSARDRVNQETQYF. The CDR3 DNA is TGCAGTGCTAGAGATAGGGTGAATCAAGAGACCCAGTACTTC.

This clonotype showed up just a few times. V gene TRBV7-3 combines with J gene TRBJ2-1; 10 bases agree with TRBD2. CDR3 size: 15 residues. Per the germline V gene, CDR1 is SGHTA and CDR2 is FQGTGA. The junction had 5 bases not matched to a gene; V was cut back by 2 bases and J by 7 bases. CDR3 DNA sequence: TGTGCCAGCAGCTTAGCTAGCGGGAGTTTAAATGAGCAGTTCTTC. It is translated as CASSLASGSLNEQFF.

This clonotype has ten or more counts. This rearrangement joins TRBV6-1 to TRBJ2-7, with 7 bases lining up with TRBD1. The CDR3 totals 13 residues. The junction had 7 bases not matched to a gene; V was cut back by 6 bases and J by 5 bases. Germline V gives CDR1 MNHNS, CDR2 SASEGT. CDR3 in amino acids: CASRTTGFDEQYF. The CDR3 DNA is TGTGCCAGCAGAACGACAGGGTTCGACGAGCAGTACTTC.